The 31 T cell receptor beta chains given below trace back to one sample, sequenced in a study of blood T cell repertoires in COVID-19. The data were produced by immunoSEQ multiplex PCR, yet TCRdb's version contains in-frame clones alone and is incomplete. Altogether more than 85,000 clones are present, 82% being singletons, with the ten largest covering roughly a tenth. The material sequenced was peripheral blood. The receptors come from a man aged 70 or older with acute or convalescent COVID-19.

V is TRBV2 and J is TRBJ2-1; a weak D match, TRBD1 (5 bases). V lost 7 bases, J lost 16 bases, and 23 bases lay in between. The germline gives CDR1 SNHLY, CDR2 FYNNEI. The CDR3 extends over 13 amino acids. In DNA, the CDR3 is TGTGCCAGCATTTTCTCGAAGGGGTGGCTGGTATTCTTC. Residues: CASIFSKGWLVFF. The whole variable domain, remainder taken from reference TRBV2 and TRBJ2-1, is EPEVTQTPSHQVTQMGQEVILRCVPISNHLYFYWYRQILGQKVEFLVSFYNNEISEKSEIFDDQFSVERPDGSNFTLKIRSTKLEDSAMYFCASIFSKGWLVFFGPGTRLTVL.

The chain couples TRBV28 to TRBJ1-1, with unresolved D. This CDR3 contains 11 residues. CDR1 and CDR2 from the germline V gene are MDHEN and SYDVKM. V dropped 3 bases and J dropped 9 bases, with 8 bases sitting between them. The CDR3 protein is CASSFSLKAFF. The CDR3 DNA reads as TGTGCCAGCAGTTTCTCTTTAAAAGCTTTCTTT.

The count of this clone is one. V is TRBV5-1 and J is TRBJ2-1, with D uncertain. Trimming pared 6 bases from V and 0 bases from J, leaving 10 bases between. The CDR3 contains 14 residues. CDR1 is SGHRS, CDR2 YFSETQ, per germline. For the CDR3, the DNA is TGCGCCAGCACCTACGCGGACTCCTACAATGAGCAGTTCTTC. It yields the protein CASTYADSYNEQFF. Based on the CDR3 plus reference TRBV5-1 and TRBJ2-1, the full variable domain is KAGVTQTPRYLIKTRGQQVTLSCSPISGHRSVSWYQQTPGQGLQFLFEYFSETQRNKGNFPGRFSGRQFSNSRSEMNVSTLELGDSALYLCASTYADSYNEQFFGPGTRLTVL.

The chain carries TRBV27 and TRBJ1-4; no clear D gene. Trimming took off 5 bases at V and 0 bases at J, with 10 bases between the two ends. Germline V CDR1 and CDR2: MNHEY, SMNVEV (reference sequence). There are 15 residues in the CDR3. The CDR3 DNA reads TGTGCCAGCAGTCCCATGAGTGCAACTAATGAAAAACTGTTTTTT. Translating it yields CASSPMSATNEKLFF.

This clone appeared a few times. This rearrangement joins TRBV5-1 to TRBJ2-5; a possible D gene is TRBD2 (7 bases). The CDR3 has 17 amino acids. The V and J ends lost 2 bases and 1 base respectively, with 18 bases between them. The germline gives CDR1 SGHRS, CDR2 YFSETQ. The CDR3 loop reads CASSFLPRGGPQETQYF. CDR3 bases: TGCGCCAGCAGCTTCCTCCCGAGGGGGGGGCCCCAAGAGACCCAGTACTTC.

This clone was counted a single time. The rearrangement joins TRBV7-6 to TRBJ1-1, with TRBD1 matching 11 bases. This CDR3 contains 16 residues. From germline, CDR1 is SGHVS and CDR2 FNYEAQ. V shed 3 bases, J shed 4 bases, and the junction held 7 bases outside the gene matches. The CDR3 nucleotides are TGTGCCAGCAGCTTTCAGGACAGGGGGCTTGGCACTGAAGCTTTCTTT. Its protein is CASSFQDRGLGTEAFF.

The chain couples TRBV4-2 to TRBJ2-4; the match to TRBD1 covers 9 bases. The J segment lost 1 base and the V segment lost 6 bases, leaving 1 base of the junction unmatched. The CDR3 is made up of 14 amino acids. Germline V lookup: CDR1 LGHNA, CDR2 YNFKEQ. The CDR3 spells CASRTGGAKNIQYF. CDR3 in DNA: TGTGCCAGCAGGACAGGGGGGGCCAAAAACATTCAGTACTTC.

J is TRBJ1-6 and V is TRBV11-2; D is possibly TRBD1 (6 bases). Trimming pared 3 bases from V and 5 bases from J, leaving 8 bases between. The germline CDR1 and CDR2 sequences are SGHAT and FQNNGV. The CDR3 covers 14 residues. The CDR3 region is CASSFRGNNSPLHF. The CDR3 coding sequence is TGTGCCAGCAGCTTCAGGGGAAATAATTCACCCCTCCACTTT.

The CDR3 coding sequence is TGTGCCAGCAGCGCCCCGGGGGGGTTAAACAATGAGCAGTTCTTC. Translation gives CASSAPGGLNNEQFF. This sequence joins TRBV9 and TRBJ2-1; the match to TRBD2 covers 8 bases. V dropped 3 bases and J dropped 5; count of bases not matched to a gene: 7. Germline V gene lookup returns CDR1 SGDLS and CDR2 YYNGEE. CDR3 length: 15 amino acids.

The chain employs TRBV7-2 and TRBJ2-5; TRBD2 aligns across 7 bases. This CDR3 comprises 18 residues. Germline trimming cut 5 bases from V and 4 bases from J; bases unmatched to any gene: 19. Per germline, CDR1 SGHTA and CDR2 FQGNSA. CDR3 DNA: TGTGCCAGCAGCCCTACGTCTGCTGGGGGGGTGAGAGTAGAGACCCAGTACTTC. Its translation is CASSPTSAGGVRVETQYF. Based on the CDR3 plus reference TRBV7-2 and TRBJ2-5, the full variable domain is GAGVSQSPSNKVTEKGKDVELRCDPISGHTALYWYRQSLGQGLEFLIYFQGNSAPDKSGLPSDRFSAERTGGSVSTLTIQRTQQEDSAVYLCASSPTSAGGVRVETQYFGPGTRLLVL.

CDR3 in amino acids: CASSSPYPRAGELFF. The CDR3 coding sequence is TGTGCCAGCAGCTCCCCCTACCCCAGGGCCGGGGAGCTGTTTTTT. V gene TRBV9 combines with J gene TRBJ2-2; D might be TRBD1 (5 bases). The CDR3 is 15 amino acids. V was pared by 4 bases and J by 6 bases, with 16 bases between. Per the germline V gene, CDR1 is SGDLS and CDR2 is YYNGEE.

In this sample, this clone turned up a few times. The chain employs TRBV9 and TRBJ1-5; 8 nucleotides agree with TRBD1. This CDR3 has 15 amino acids. Germline V gene data show CDR1 as SGDLS and CDR2 as YYNGEE. Germline trimming cut 2 bases from V and 0 bases from J; bases unmatched to any gene: 1. The CDR3 here is CASSVGQGSNQPQHF. The CDR3 region has the DNA TGTGCCAGCAGCGTCGGACAGGGTAGCAATCAGCCCCAGCATTTT.

J is TRBJ2-2 and V is TRBV6-5, with D possibly being TRBD2 (6 bases). Germline values: CDR1 MNHEY, CDR2 SVGAGI. The ends were cut back, 6 bases at V and 4 bases at J, with 12 bases in the middle. The CDR3 loop spans 14 amino acids. CDR3 nucleotides: TGTGCCAGCAGGGCCGGGACTTCCACCGGGGAGCTGTTTTTT. Encoded protein: CASRAGTSTGELFF.

This chain joins TRBV7-2 and TRBJ1-5; the D is unclear. Deletions cut 2 bases from V and 2 bases from J, with 13 bases between. This CDR3 spans 16 amino acids. Germline V gene data show CDR1 as SGHTA and CDR2 as FQGNSA. CDR3 sequence: CASSLKQATGNQPQHF. CDR3 nucleotide sequence: TGTGCCAGCAGCTTAAAGCAGGCCACGGGCAATCAGCCCCAGCATTTT. The variable domain in full, completed from reference TRBV7-2 and TRBJ1-5, reads GAGVSQSPSNKVTEKGKDVELRCDPISGHTALYWYRQSLGQGLEFLIYFQGNSAPDKSGLPSDRFSAERTGGSVSTLTIQRTQQEDSAVYLCASSLKQATGNQPQHFGDGTRLSIL.

The V and J genes are TRBV5-1 and TRBJ2-5; TRBD1 agrees at 10 bases. CDR1 and CDR2 from the germline V gene are SGHRS and YFSETQ. This CDR3 spans 16 amino acids. V was clipped by 6 bases and J by 5 bases; unmatched bases: 13. CDR3 loop: CASKGQGSIAGETQYF. The CDR3 region has the DNA TGCGCCAGCAAGGGACAGGGGTCAATAGCAGGGGAGACCCAGTACTTC.

V usage is TRBV6-6 and J usage is TRBJ1-1; TRBD1 is a possible D gene (6 bases). The V end was cut by 6 bases, the J end by 1 base, with 18 bases between. This CDR3 has 16 amino acids. Germline CDR1 MNHNY, CDR2 SVGAGI (reference sequence). CDR3 sequence (DNA): TGTGCCAGCAGGGCCGAAGGAACAGGGACGAACACTGAAGCTTTCTTT. Its protein product is CASRAEGTGTNTEAFF.

V is TRBV14 and J is TRBJ1-5; D is uncertain. The germline CDR1 and CDR2 sequences are SGHDN and FVKESK. This CDR3 comprises 15 residues. Trimming left V 3 bases short and J 2 bases short, with 11 bases between. Here the CDR3 reads CASSQTGRGNQPQHF. CDR3 nucleotide sequence: TGTGCCAGCAGCCAGACTGGGAGGGGCAATCAGCCCCAGCATTTT.

The chain joins TRBV5-1 to TRBJ1-2; 7 bases line up with TRBD1. The V gene's germline CDR1 is SGHRS and CDR2 YFSETQ. The CDR3 has 15 residues. J lost 5 bases, V lost 4 bases, and 11 bases had no gene match. CDR3 sequence (DNA): TGCGCCAGCAGCACCAGACAGGGAACTCTTTATGGCTACACCTTC. Translating gives CASSTRQGTLYGYTF.

The chain employs TRBV6-1 and TRBJ1-1; 8 nucleotides agree with TRBD1. Trimming at V came to 0 bases and at J to 7 bases, leaving 7 bases not matched to a gene. The CDR3 length is 15 residues. Germline V gene lookup returns CDR1 MNHNS and CDR2 SASEGT. The CDR3 sequence: CASSEAGQVSGEAFF. The DNA for the CDR3 is TGTGCCAGCAGTGAAGCGGGACAGGTTAGCGGTGAAGCTTTCTTT.

The rearrangement links TRBV2 to TRBJ2-7; D is unclear. The ends were cut back, 7 bases at V and 3 bases at J, with 7 bases in the middle. The CDR3 totals 11 residues. The germline V gene has CDR1 SNHLY and CDR2 FYNNEI. The CDR3 nucleotides are TGTGCCAGCACGGTGAACTACGAGCAGTACTTC. This codes for CASTVNYEQYF.

The V and J genes are TRBV27 and TRBJ2-7; 9 nucleotides align to TRBD2. Per the germline V gene, CDR1 is MNHEY and CDR2 is SMNVEV (reference sequence). V was pared by 4 bases and J by 3 bases, with 4 bases of the junction left unmatched. The CDR3 sequence is 14 residues long. CDR3 protein: CASSWAGGYYEQYF. The CDR3 nucleotides read TGTGCCAGCAGTTGGGCGGGAGGGTACTACGAGCAGTACTTC.

This clone was found a few times. Here the CDR3 reads CASSYSTGRNTEAFF. The CDR3 DNA is TGTGCCAGCAGTTACTCCACAGGGCGGAACACTGAAGCTTTCTTT. V gene TRBV6-5 combines with J gene TRBJ1-1; possible D gene TRBD1, 6 bases. The CDR3 loop spans 15 amino acids. The germline gives CDR1 MNHEY, CDR2 SVGAGI. Between the trimmed V and J ends, which lost 0 bases and 1 base, there was a span of 9 bases.

This rearrangement joins TRBV6-5 to TRBJ2-7; D gene unclear. Trimming stripped 6 bases from V and 4 bases from J, with 13 bases between. The CDR3 sequence is 13 residues long. Looked up from germline, CDR1 is MNHEY and CDR2 is SVGAGI. The chain's CDR3 is CASRISTVYEQYF. The CDR3 coding sequence is TGTGCCAGCAGAATCTCAACAGTATACGAGCAGTACTTC.

CDR3 nucleotide sequence: TGTGCCAGCAGCTGGGGGGGCTACGAGCAGTACTTC. The encoded protein is CASSWGGYEQYF. V is TRBV7-2 and J is TRBJ2-7; TRBD2 aligns across 7 bases. V trimming: 4 bases; J trimming: 3 bases; junction bases outside the gene matches: 0. There are 12 residues in the CDR3. The germline gives CDR1 SGHTA, CDR2 FQGNSA.

The gene calls are TRBV7-2 and TRBJ1-2; a possible D gene is TRBD1 (6 bases). The germline CDR1 and CDR2 sequences are SGHTA and FQGNSA. This CDR3 is 15 amino acids long. V lost 5 bases and J 4 bases, leaving 17 bases between the germline ends. CDR3 coding DNA: TGTGCCAGCAGCCGGCAATCAGGGGCGCCCTATGGCTACACCTTC. Residues: CASSRQSGAPYGYTF.

This chain joins TRBV6-1 and TRBJ2-7; D is ambiguous. This CDR3 has 15 amino acids. V dropped 1 base and J dropped 4 bases, with 14 bases sitting between them. The V gene's germline CDR1 is MNHNS and CDR2 SASEGT. CDR3 sequence: CASSEGSSRLYEQYF. The CDR3 DNA reads as TGTGCCAGCAGTGAAGGGAGTAGCCGCCTATACGAGCAGTACTTC.

Comments on this clone: Other nucleotide sequences from this sample produce the same CDR3. This chain uses TRBV30 with TRBJ1-1, with a possible D match to TRBD1 (5 bases). The V end was cut by 1 base, the J end by 5 bases, with 20 bases between. CDR1 GTSNPN and CDR2 SVGIG come from the germline V gene (reference sequence). CDR3 length: 16 residues. In DNA, the CDR3 is TGTGCCTGGAGTGCCCCGGGTCAGGGTAGAAGGACTGAAGCTTTCTTT. Translated: CAWSAPGQGRRTEAFF.

The chain is built from TRBV20-1 and TRBJ1-4; 8 bases fit TRBD1. The trim removed 3 bases at V and 10 bases at J, leaving 10 bases unmatched. Germline CDR1 is DFQATT and CDR2 is SNEGSKA (reference sequence). This CDR3 has 14 amino acids. CDR3 nucleotide sequence: TGCAGTGCTAGTAGAGCGGGACAGGTCTTAAAACTGTTTTTT. This gives the protein CSASRAGQVLKLFF.

This chain joins TRBV3-1 (or the pseudogene TRBV3-2) and TRBJ2-7, with 9 bases fitting TRBD2. The CDR3 covers 16 residues. In germline, CDR1 is LGHDT, CDR2 YNNKEL (reference sequence). Trimming cost V 2 bases and J 6 bases; bases outside gene matches: 11. CDR3 in DNA: TGTGCCAGCAGCCAAAATCTAGGCGGGGGGGCTGGCGAGCAGTACTTC. Amino acid sequence: CASSQNLGGGAGEQYF.

The chain couples TRBV6-6 to TRBJ2-7; D is ambiguous. The CDR3 sequence is 15 residues long. Trimming pared 5 bases from V and 0 bases from J, leaving 14 bases between. Germline CDR1 is MNHNY and CDR2 is SVGAGI (reference sequence). CDR3 loop: CASSAPGLSSYEQYF. The CDR3 DNA follows: TGTGCCAGCAGTGCTCCGGGTCTGAGCTCCTACGAGCAGTACTTC.

The chain links TRBV13 to TRBJ1-1, with D possibly matching TRBD1 (6 bases). Germline V gene data show CDR1 as PRHDT and CDR2 as FYEKMQ (reference sequence). Between the trimmed V and J ends, which lost 2 bases and 4 bases, there was a span of 8 bases. The CDR3 contains 13 residues. Here the CDR3 DNA reads TGTGCCAGCAGCTTAACCAGGGGCACTGAAGCTTTCTTT. It yields the protein CASSLTRGTEAFF.